The subject of this entry is one T cell receptor beta chain. The protocol was immunoSEQ multiplex PCR, while the TCRdb copy is restricted to in-frame clones and leaves out a portion. Of about 400,000 clones detected, nearly 90% appear once; the ten largest clones hold roughly 2%. This sample is part of a study of blood T cell repertoires in COVID-19. The CDR3 has 12 amino acids. Germline lookup yields CDR1 SNHLY and CDR2 FYNNEI. Trimming took off 6 bases at V and 7 bases at J, with 9 bases between the two ends. The clonotype originates from a woman in her thirties or forties with acute COVID-19. The V and J genes are TRBV2 and TRBJ1-4; D not certain. The material sequenced was PBMCs or T cells enriched from blood (not recorded which). For the CDR3, the DNA is TGTGCCAGCAGATCATTGTCTGAAAAACTGTTTTTT. Translating it yields CASRSLSEKLFF.